The present T cell receptor beta chain was sequenced within a study of T cell responses to AZD1222 COVID-19 vaccine. Study conclusions and caveats: The donor cohort was predominantly white British with a female majority, and clonal diversity may have been underestimated.

Germline values: CDR1 SGHTA, CDR2 FQGNSA. J gave up 3 bases and V 5 bases, and 11 bases lay outside the gene matches. The CDR3 length is 16 residues. This clone is a singleton in its sample. The target antigen is unknown. Profiled with immunoSEQ multiplex PCR; TCRdb holds only in-frame clones, not every one. This sample has about 50,000 clones, with around 85% found just once. This material consisted of peripheral blood, taken on day 0 of MenACWY control vaccination. The gene calls are TRBV7-2 and TRBJ2-5; 8 nucleotides match TRBD1. The source of this sequence is an adult in good health. CDR3 DNA: TGTGCCAGCAGCCTCACTCTCGGACAGGGCAAAGAGACCCAGTACTTC. Translating it yields CASSLTLGQGKETQYF. Together with reference TRBV7-2 and TRBJ2-5, the CDR3 gives the full variable domain: GAGVSQSPSNKVTEKGKDVELRCDPISGHTALYWYRQSLGQGLEFLIYFQGNSAPDKSGLPSDRFSAERTGGSVSTLTIQRTQQEDSAVYLCASSLTLGQGKETQYFGPGTRLLVL.